One and the same sample provided the 26 T cell receptor beta chains below, sequenced in a study of cytomegalovirus exposure and HLA in healthy donors. The PCR had 60 Vbeta and 13 Jbeta primers. Clones were read by immunoSEQ multiplex PCR, and TCRdb kept only the in-frame ones, dropping some. Among about 170,000 clones listed, about 80% were seen once. Sequencing was carried out using PBMCs. These receptors originate from a woman in her 50s in good health and CMV-seronegative.

This clone appeared a few times. The gene calls are TRBV30 and TRBJ2-5; 11 nucleotides agree with TRBD1. This CDR3 comprises 16 residues. Germline lookup yields CDR1 GTSNPN and CDR2 SVGIG (reference sequence). V trimming: 3 bases; J trimming: 5 bases; junction bases outside the gene matches: 11. CDR3 sequence: CAWRTRDRGFRETQYF. The CDR3 DNA follows: TGTGCCTGGAGAACAAGGGACAGGGGGTTCAGGGAGACCCAGTACTTC. Using reference TRBV30 and TRBJ2-5 for the parts outside the CDR3, the full variable domain is SQTIHQWPATLVQPVGSPLSLECTVEGTSNPNLYWYRQAAGRGLQLLFYSVGIGQISSEVPQNLSASRPQDRQFILSSKKLLLSDSGFYLCAWRTRDRGFRETQYFGPGTRLLVL.

About this clone: As the CDR3 is not closed by the conserved phenylalanine or tryptophan, this likely results from a read error. The DNA is left out, because the CDR3 cannot be placed on it with certainty; the CDR3 is given as TCRdb lists it. This chain joins TRBV10-3 and TRBJ2-7; the DNA was not used to check the table's D call, TRBD2. Looked up from germline, CDR1 is ENHRY and CDR2 is SYGVKD. The CDR3 adds up to 13 amino acids, both ends counted. This chain's CDR3 is CAISDRTRGRDSI.

The chain links TRBV5-4 to TRBJ2-2, with 9 bases aligning to TRBD2. Unmatched junction bases numbered 2, after V lost 5 bases and J lost 0 bases. CDR3 length: 15 amino acids. Germline lookup yields CDR1 SGHNT and CDR2 YYREEE (reference sequence). In nucleotides, the CDR3 is TGTGCCAGCAGTTGGACTAGCGCGAACACCGGGGAGCTGTTTTTT. Amino acids: CASSWTSANTGELFF.

This clone has only one observation. This chain uses TRBV5-4 with TRBJ1-5; D gene ambiguous. Germline lookup yields CDR1 SGHNT and CDR2 YYREEE (reference sequence). The V gene lost 2 bases and the J gene lost 0 bases, with 21 bases spanning the gap. CDR3 length: 19 amino acids. CDR3 sequence: CASSFTNPALGYSNQPQHF. The CDR3 bases are TGTGCCAGCAGCTTTACCAACCCCGCCCTCGGGTATAGCAATCAGCCCCAGCATTTT.

The chain uses TRBV18 and TRBJ2-7, with 12 bases aligning to TRBD2. The germline V gene encodes CDR1 KGHSH and CDR2 LQKENI. The CDR3 spans 14 residues. With V trimmed by 6 bases and J by 1 base, 1 base remained unmatched. CDR3 region: CASSGLAGSYEQYF. The CDR3 DNA sequence: TGTGCCAGCTCGGGACTAGCGGGTTCCTACGAGCAGTACTTC.

The chain employs TRBV6-5 and TRBJ2-1; tentatively, D is TRBD2 (6 bases). V was pared by 2 bases and J by 8 bases, with 13 bases between. Germline V gene sequence: CDR1 MNHEY, CDR2 SVGAGI. The length of the CDR3 is 14 residues. The CDR3 here is CASSYATRAHEQFF. As DNA, the CDR3 is TGTGCCAGCAGTTACGCGACTAGAGCCCATGAGCAGTTCTTC.

The chain recombines TRBV6-1 with TRBJ1-4; the match to TRBD1 covers 9 bases. Germline CDR1 and CDR2: MNHNS and SASEGT. The CDR3 consists of 16 residues. V shed 2 bases, J shed 7 bases, and the junction held 8 bases outside the gene matches. This chain's CDR3 is CASSETGQGKGEKLFF. In nucleotides, the CDR3 is TGTGCCAGCAGTGAAACGGGACAGGGCAAGGGTGAAAAACTGTTTTTT.

This chain uses TRBV5-1 with TRBJ2-7; possible D gene TRBD1, 7 bases. The CDR3 sequence is 15 residues long. Between the trimmed V and J ends, which lost 7 bases and 2 bases, there was a span of 19 bases. Germline V gene data show CDR1 as SGHRS and CDR2 as YFSETQ. The CDR3 region is CASGLSSGGTYEQYF. CDR3 DNA sequence: TGCGCCAGCGGTCTATCTTCAGGGGGGACCTACGAGCAGTACTTC.

This chain connects TRBV30 to TRBJ1-1; D perhaps matches TRBD1 (6 bases). V was cut by 2 bases and J by 4 bases, with 17 bases left in between. CDR1 and CDR2 from the germline V gene are GTSNPN and SVGIG (reference sequence). This CDR3 is 15 amino acids long. The CDR3 loop is CAWSSPGAVSTEAFF. The CDR3 DNA reads TGTGCCTGGAGTTCCCCAGGGGCTGTTAGCACTGAAGCTTTCTTT.

The V and J genes are TRBV10-1 and TRBJ2-3; 9 nucleotides agree with TRBD2. The germline V gene encodes CDR1 WNHNN and CDR2 SYGVQD (reference sequence). The V segment lost 3 bases and the J segment 1 base; nucleotides outside the gene matches: 17. The CDR3 runs 20 residues. The CDR3 here is CASSDWGGWREGAGTDTQYF. The CDR3 DNA reads TGCGCCAGCAGTGATTGGGGTGGTTGGCGGGAGGGAGCAGGCACAGATACGCAGTATTTT.

This clone was found a few times. V and J are TRBV7-9 and TRBJ2-3, with TRBD2 matching 12 bases. Per germline, CDR1 SEHNR and CDR2 FQNEAQ (reference sequence). The CDR3 loop spans 15 amino acids. Trimming cost V 6 bases and J 6 bases; bases outside gene matches: 7. The CDR3 DNA sequence: TGTGCCAGCAGTCCACTAGCGGGGGGACCGGATACGCAGTATTTT. Protein product: CASSPLAGGPDTQYF.

The genes are TRBV7-7 and TRBJ2-5; possibly TRBD1 for D (5 bases). Germline values: CDR1 SSHAT, CDR2 FNYEAQ (reference sequence). With 1 base removed from V and 5 bases from J, the gap between germline ends came to 8 bases. The CDR3 covers 13 residues. CDR3 DNA sequence: TGTGCCAGCAGCTTAGTTGACAGCGAGACCCAGTACTTC. This gives the protein CASSLVDSETQYF.

V and J are TRBV7-9 and TRBJ1-6; no definite D call. The germline gives CDR1 SEHNR, CDR2 FQNEAQ (reference sequence). The germline V and J ends were trimmed by 3 bases and 9 bases, with 6 bases remaining between them. This CDR3 is 12 amino acids long. CDR3 in DNA: TGTGCCAGCAGCTTGAATAGTTCACCCCTCCACTTT. Translated, it gives CASSLNSSPLHF.

V gene TRBV15 combines with J gene TRBJ1-2; TRBD1 aligns across 7 bases. V lost 1 base to trimming and J lost 8 bases; unmatched junction nucleotides: 10. Germline CDR1 is LNHNV and CDR2 is YYDKDF (reference sequence). This CDR3 is 15 amino acids long. This CDR3 reads CATSRAIPGGDGYTF. For the CDR3, the DNA is TGTGCCACCAGCAGAGCAATACCAGGGGGAGACGGCTACACCTTC.

This clone was counted a few times. This chain links TRBV30 with TRBJ1-6; no clear D gene. V lost 0 bases to trimming and J lost 0 bases, with 18 bases between them. The germline V gene has CDR1 GTSNPN and CDR2 SVGIG (reference sequence). There are 19 residues in the CDR3. CDR3 in amino acids: CAWSVQFQLRSSYNSPLHF. CDR3 bases: TGTGCCTGGAGTGTACAATTTCAATTACGGAGCTCCTATAATTCACCCCTCCACTTT.

This sequence joins TRBV30 and TRBJ1-2; D uncertain. Germline assignment: CDR1 GTSNPN and CDR2 SVGIG (reference sequence). The length of the CDR3 is 15 residues. Trimming stripped 0 bases from V and 8 bases from J, with 19 bases between. CDR3 coding DNA: TGTGCCTGGAGTGTATGGGCGGGGTCGACGTGGGGCTACACCTTC. Amino acids: CAWSVWAGSTWGYTF.

This chain uses TRBV2 with TRBJ1-1; 8 bases are a match to TRBD1. V lost 3 bases to trimming and J lost 4 bases; unmatched junction nucleotides: 10. This CDR3 contains 16 residues. Germline loops: CDR1 SNHLY, CDR2 FYNNEI. As DNA, the CDR3 is TGTGCCAGCAGTGAGGGCAGGGGGCGTGGGGGCACTGAAGCTTTCTTT. Its protein is CASSEGRGRGGTEAFF. The full variable domain, its missing parts supplied by reference TRBV2 and TRBJ1-1, is EPEVTQTPSHQVTQMGQEVILRCVPISNHLYFYWYRQILGQKVEFLVSFYNNEISEKSEIFDDQFSVERPDGSNFTLKIRSTKLEDSAMYFCASSEGRGRGGTEAFFGQGTRLTVV.

The rearrangement links TRBV19 to TRBJ1-5; 7 bases map to TRBD1. The V gene's germline CDR1 is LNHDA and CDR2 SQIVND (reference sequence). The J segment lost 1 base and the V segment lost 5 bases, leaving 5 bases of the junction unmatched. The CDR3 runs 15 residues. In DNA form, the CDR3 reads TGTGCCAGTAGTGTAAACAGGGGAAGCAATCAGCCCCAGCATTTT. It yields the protein CASSVNRGSNQPQHF.

The V and J genes are TRBV30 and TRBJ1-2; D remains ambiguous. Germline CDR1 and CDR2: GTSNPN and SVGIG (reference sequence). There are 15 residues in the CDR3. V lost 0 bases, J lost 1 base, and 12 bases lay in between. CDR3 sequence (DNA): TGTGCCTGGAGTGTACTCCGTAACCTTAACTATGGCTACACCTTC. Encoded protein: CAWSVLRNLNYGYTF.

The rearrangement links TRBV19 to TRBJ1-4, with D uncertain. This CDR3 comprises 16 residues. Germline V CDR1 and CDR2: LNHDA, SQIVND (reference sequence). Between the trimmed V and J ends, which lost 5 bases and 0 bases, there was a span of 13 bases. CDR3 in DNA: TGTGCCAGTAGTCCAGGACTGAAATCAACTAATGAAAAACTGTTTTTT. It translates to CASSPGLKSTNEKLFF.

This clone was found once. The gene calls are TRBV28 and TRBJ2-2, with 9 bases lining up with TRBD1. The CDR3 covers 15 residues. In germline, CDR1 is MDHEN, CDR2 SYDVKM. Trimming removed 7 bases from V and 1 base from J; junction bases left unmatched: 4. The CDR3: CASKKGQGNTGELFF. The CDR3 DNA reads as TGTGCCAGCAAAAAGGGACAGGGGAACACCGGGGAGCTGTTTTTT.

The genes are TRBV4-2 and TRBJ2-7; TRBD2 agrees at 13 bases. This CDR3 comprises 16 residues. Germline lookup yields CDR1 LGHNA and CDR2 YNFKEQ. With 5 bases clipped from V and 2 bases from J, the junction kept 6 bases outside the gene matches. In DNA form, the CDR3 reads TGTGCCAGCAGCTACTTTGGGACTAGCGGGACCTACGAGCAGTACTTC. Encoded protein: CASSYFGTSGTYEQYF.

The chain employs TRBV7-8 and TRBJ1-3; TRBD1 agrees at 8 bases. The CDR3 loop spans 14 amino acids. V was pared by 7 bases and J by 2 bases, with 4 bases of the junction left unmatched. Germline loops: CDR1 SGHVS, CDR2 FQNEAQ. CDR3 in amino acids: CASTPGGAGNTIYF. Here the CDR3 DNA reads TGTGCCAGCACCCCAGGGGGCGCTGGAAACACCATATATTTT.

The chain has TRBV27 and TRBJ1-5, with a possible D match to TRBD1 (6 bases). Germline CDR1 is MNHEY and CDR2 is SMNVEV (reference sequence). Between the trimmed V and J ends, which lost 6 bases and 4 bases, there was a span of 19 bases. The length of the CDR3 is 16 residues. CDR3 protein: CASRGEGGRGNQPQHF. CDR3 DNA: TGTGCCAGCAGGGGGGAGGGAGGGAGGGGGAATCAGCCCCAGCATTTT.

There are a few counts of this clone. The chain joins TRBV28 to TRBJ2-5, with a tentative D call TRBD2 (7 bases). The CDR3 runs to 13 residues. Germline values: CDR1 MDHEN, CDR2 SYDVKM. Trimming left V 7 bases short and J 13 bases short, with 22 bases between. CDR3 coding DNA: TGTGCCAGCACCCCCGGTGGGGGGGCCTCCGGGTACTTC. Protein sequence: CASTPGGGASGYF.

This clone showed up just a few times. V is TRBV29-1 and J is TRBJ2-7; TRBD2 matches 11 bases. CDR1 and CDR2 (germline): SQVTM, ANQGSEA. V was pared by 5 bases and J by 6 bases, with 6 bases of the junction left unmatched. CDR3 size: 13 residues. The CDR3 loop reads CSVTGTSGIEQYF. The CDR3 coding sequence is TGCAGCGTTACCGGGACTAGCGGAATCGAGCAGTACTTC.